This TCR beta chain was profiled in a study of beta chain features in type 1 diabetes. As for the study in general: Examined across all samples were some 110,000,000 sorted cells.

CD45RO/CCR7/CD25/CD127/CD95/CD27 separated CD4+ naive, central memory, regulatory and stem cell-like memory cells by sorting. Germline CDR1 reads PRHDT; CDR2 reads FYEKMQ (reference sequence). The V end lost 3 bases, the J end lost 6 bases, and 8 bases lay between the germline ends. This CDR3 has 12 residues. Study-level results: Within the patient group, naive, central memory and Treg TCRB repertoires appeared more similar to each other than within healthy donors. Whether TCRB rearrangement is influenced by HLA type went unresolved here.

Expressed TCRB transcripts were sequenced because the entire RNA isolate underwent reverse transcription. Sequenced by immunoSEQ multiplex PCR; TCRdb stores in-frame clones only, minus some. The sample carries 200,000 to 250,000 clones, around 26% recorded once. This clone was picked up a small number of times. The antigen remains undetermined. The clonotype comes from a man in his thirties or forties in good health. The sequencing input was central memory CD4+ T cells from blood. The V call is TRBV13, the J call TRBJ1-1; D is perhaps TRBD1 (5 bases). CDR3 loop: CASSFRVAEAFF. CDR3 in DNA: TGTGCCAGCAGCTTCAGGGTCGCTGAAGCTTTCTTT.